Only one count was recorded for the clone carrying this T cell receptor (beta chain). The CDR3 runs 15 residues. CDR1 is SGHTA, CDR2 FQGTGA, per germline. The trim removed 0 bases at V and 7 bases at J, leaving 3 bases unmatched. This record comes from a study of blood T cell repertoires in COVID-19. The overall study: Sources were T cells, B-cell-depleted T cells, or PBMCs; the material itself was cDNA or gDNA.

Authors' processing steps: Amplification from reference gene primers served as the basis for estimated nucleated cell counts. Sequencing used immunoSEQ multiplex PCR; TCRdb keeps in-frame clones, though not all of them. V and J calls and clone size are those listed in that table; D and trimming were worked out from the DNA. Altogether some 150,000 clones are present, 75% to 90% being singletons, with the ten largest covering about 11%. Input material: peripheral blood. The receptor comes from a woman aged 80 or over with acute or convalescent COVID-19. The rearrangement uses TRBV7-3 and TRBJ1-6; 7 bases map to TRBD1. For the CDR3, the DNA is TGTGCCAGCAGCTTAACTGGGACAGAGAATTCACCCCTCCACTTT. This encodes CASSLTGTENSPLHF.